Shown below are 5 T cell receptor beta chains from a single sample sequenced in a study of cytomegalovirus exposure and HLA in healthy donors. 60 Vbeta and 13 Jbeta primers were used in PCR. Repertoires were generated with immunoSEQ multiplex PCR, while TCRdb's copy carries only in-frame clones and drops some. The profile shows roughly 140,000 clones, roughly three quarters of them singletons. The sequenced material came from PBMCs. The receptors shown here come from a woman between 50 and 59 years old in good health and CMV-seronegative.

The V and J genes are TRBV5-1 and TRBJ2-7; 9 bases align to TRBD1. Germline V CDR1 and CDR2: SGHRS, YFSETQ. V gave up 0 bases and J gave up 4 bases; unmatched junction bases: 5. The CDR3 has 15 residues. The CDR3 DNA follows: TGCGCCAGCAGCTTGGGGGGGACAGGGTATTACGAGCAGTACTTC. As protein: CASSLGGTGYYEQYF.

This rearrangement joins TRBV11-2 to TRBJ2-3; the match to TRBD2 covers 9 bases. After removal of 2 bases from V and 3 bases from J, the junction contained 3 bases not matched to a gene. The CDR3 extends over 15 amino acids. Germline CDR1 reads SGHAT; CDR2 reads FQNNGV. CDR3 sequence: CASSLSGLATDTQYF. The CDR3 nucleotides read TGTGCCAGCAGCTTATCGGGACTAGCTACAGATACGCAGTATTTT.

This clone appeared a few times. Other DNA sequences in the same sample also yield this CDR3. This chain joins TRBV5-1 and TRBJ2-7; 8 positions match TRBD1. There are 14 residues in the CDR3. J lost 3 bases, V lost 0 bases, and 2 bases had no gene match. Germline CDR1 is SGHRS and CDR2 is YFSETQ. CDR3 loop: CASSLEGQDYEQYF. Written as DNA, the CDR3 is TGCGCCAGCAGCTTGGAGGGACAGGACTACGAGCAGTACTTC.

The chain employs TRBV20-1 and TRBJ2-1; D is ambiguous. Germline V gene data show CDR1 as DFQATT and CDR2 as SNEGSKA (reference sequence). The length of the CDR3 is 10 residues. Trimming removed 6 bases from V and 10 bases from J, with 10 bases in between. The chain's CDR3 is CSALREEQFF. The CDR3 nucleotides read TGCAGTGCCCTAAGAGAGGAGCAGTTCTTC.

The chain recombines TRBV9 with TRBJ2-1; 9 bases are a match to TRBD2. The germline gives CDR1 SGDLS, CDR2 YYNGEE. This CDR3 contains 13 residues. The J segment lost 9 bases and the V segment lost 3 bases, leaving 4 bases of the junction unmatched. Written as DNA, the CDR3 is TGTGCCAGCAGCGCCGGACTAGCGAGTGAGCAGTTCTTC. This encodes CASSAGLASEQFF.